These T cell receptor beta chains were read from a single sample in a study of blood T cell repertoires in COVID-19. Libraries were prepared by immunoSEQ multiplex PCR; TCRdb keeps only in-frame clonotypes and omits some of them. The repertoire holds under 400,000 clones, with roughly 89% as singletons. Specimen: peripheral blood. Receptors were obtained from a man younger than 35 with active or convalescent COVID-19. Both conserved end residues are part of each CDR3. The D gene is left open where the match is weak. Size is stated for part of the rows, as once, few or many counts, or as a class when the clone is expanded.

.	.	TRBV7-2	TRBJ2-7	TGTGCCAGCAGCCCACAGCAGGGGATGGAGCAGTACTTC	CASSPQQGMEQYF
.	.	TRBV2	TRBJ1-6	TGTGCCAGCAGGGCTCAGGGTAATTCACCCCTCCACTTT	CASRAQGNSPLHF
TRBD1	.	TRBV7-9	TRBJ1-5	TGTGCCAGCAGCTTATTTACCGGGACAGCGAATCAGCCCCAGCATTTT	CASSLFTGTANQPQHF
.	.	TRBV7-2	TRBJ2-7	TGTGCCAGCAGACTAGGGAGTGACTACGAGCAGTACTTC	CASRLGSDYEQYF
.	once	TRBV5-6	TRBJ1-2	TGTGCCAGCAGCTTCCAGGGGCTAAACTATGGCTACACCTTC	CASSFQGLNYGYTF
TRBD2	.	TRBV2	TRBJ2-2	TGTGCCAGCAGTGAGGGACTAGCGAGCACCGGGGAGCTGTTTTTT	CASSEGLASTGELFF
.	.	TRBV9	TRBJ2-3	TGTGCCAGCAGCGAGGGGGGCACAGATACGCAGTATTTT	CASSEGGTDTQYF
TRBD2	once	TRBV6-2/TRBV6-3	TRBJ2-1	TGTGCCAGCAGTCCCTGGGAGGGTAGCAACGAGCAGTTCTTC	CASSPWEGSNEQFF
.	.	TRBV28	TRBJ2-7	TGTGCCAGCAGTTTGGGCAGGTCCTACGAGCAGTACTTC	CASSLGRSYEQYF
TRBD1	.	TRBV2	TRBJ1-2	TGTGCCAGCAGTGATCGGACAGGCTATGGCTACACCTTC	CASSDRTGYGYTF
.	.	TRBV28	TRBJ2-7	TGTGCCAGCAGTTTTGGGCAGGCTACCTACGAGCAGTACTTC	CASSFGQATYEQYF
.	.	TRBV18	TRBJ1-1	TGTGCCAGCTCACGGGACAAATTGAACACTGAAGCTTTCTTT	CASSRDKLNTEAFF
TRBD2	once	TRBV25-1	TRBJ2-7	TGTGCCAGCAGTGACCCCCGGGGGGGATACGAGCAGTACTTC	CASSDPRGGYEQYF
.	.	TRBV6-1	TRBJ1-3	TGTGCCAGCAGTGAGGTCGGGGCTGGAAACACCATATATTTT	CASSEVGAGNTIYF
TRBD1	.	TRBV7-8	TRBJ2-1	TGTGCCAGCAGCTTTACAGGGGGGTCCCACAATGAGCAGTTCTTC	CASSFTGGSHNEQFF
TRBD2	.	TRBV2	TRBJ2-1	TGTGCCAGCAGTGAAGAAGCGGGGGTTGAGCAGTTCTTC	CASSEEAGVEQFF
TRBD1	.	TRBV6-5	TRBJ1-2	TGTGCCAGCAGTTACTCACAGGGGGCGGGTGGCTACACCTTC	CASSYSQGAGGYTF
.	.	TRBV2	TRBJ1-1	TGTGCCAGCAGCGTAGAAGGCGGCACTGAAGCTTTCTTT	CASSVEGGTEAFF
.	.	TRBV19	TRBJ2-5	TGTGCCAGTAGTATCGGGTGGAGGGTTGGGGAGACCCAGTACTTC	CASSIGWRVGETQYF
.	.	TRBV7-2	TRBJ2-5	TGTGCCAGCAGCCCTGGGGGGTGGTACCAAGAGACCCAGTACTTC	CASSPGGWYQETQYF
.	.	TRBV15	TRBJ1-6	TGTGCCACCAGCAGAGCCCCCAGCTCCTATAATTCACCCCTCCACTTT	CATSRAPSSYNSPLHF
TRBD2	.	TRBV6-5	TRBJ2-7	TGTGCCAGCAGTTACTCCGGCATGACTAGCGGGAGCGAGCAGTACTTC	CASSYSGMTSGSEQYF
TRBD1	.	TRBV24-1	TRBJ2-3	TGTGCCACCAGTGATTTCGGGACAGGGTCGATCATGGATACGCAGTATTTT	CATSDFGTGSIMDTQYF
.	.	TRBV7-2	TRBJ1-2	TGTGCCAGCAACCCAGGATGGAGCGGTGGCTACACCTTC	CASNPGWSGGYTF
.	.	TRBV3-1/TRBV3-2	TRBJ2-1	TGTGCCAGCAGCCAATTTTTCTGGGGAGGATCCTACAATGAGCAGTTCTTC	CASSQFFWGGSYNEQFF
.	.	TRBV27	TRBJ2-7	TGTGCCAGCAGTTTAGCGAGGGAATCCTTCTACGAGCAGTACTTC	CASSLARESFYEQYF